The clone carrying this TCR beta chain was recorded a few times. 5'RACE primed from the constant segment yielded TCR alpha and TCR beta cDNA libraries bearing sample barcodes and UMIs. TCRdb itself ran the 5' RACE reads through MiXCR, one entry per CDR3 protein. Among 350,000 to 500,000 distinct CDR3 sequences, 20% to 30% were seen once, and the ten largest hold about 12%. V was cut by 1 base and J by 1 base, with 12 bases left in between. The length of the CDR3 is 16 residues. The source of the sample is a study of T-cell memory formation after mild COVID-19. The chain links TRBV12-3 or TRBV12-4 to TRBJ2-3, with unresolved D. This sequence was found in an adult woman who had mild COVID-19 (a few samples of this study predate the infection). Cell type and time point are not known. The sequencing sample was made of PBMCs or a T cell subset sorted from them (not recorded which). CDR3 DNA sequence: TGTGCCAGCAGTTTAGGTAGAGGCGCAGGCACAGATACGCAGTATTTT. Amino acids: CASSLGRGAGTDTQYF.